The text below deals with one TCR beta chain. As yet, its antigen is unknown. The record originates from a study of CD8+CD57+ T cells in acquired aplastic anemia. Study-wide context: CD4+ and CD8+ cells, once sorted, gave DNA averaging about 3 ug. Average CD4+ read depth in healthy donors was about 10.8 million reads.

The V and J ends lost 3 bases and 2 bases respectively, with 11 bases between them. Germline CDR1 reads KGHSH; CDR2 reads LQKENI. The CDR3 is made up of 15 amino acids. Genomic DNA, serving as template, underwent TCR beta VDJ and CDR3 profiling. TCRdb analysed the reads with MiXCR anew, one entry per CDR3 protein. The table includes some 220,000 distinct CDR3 sequences, approximately 35% detected once. Overall study findings and caveats: CD8+ Simpson's diversity did not differ significantly between patients and controls. Between patients and controls, approximately 29 CD8+ CDR3 sequences were found in common.

The chain is built from TRBV18 and TRBJ1-3; maybe TRBD1 (5 bases). The TCR sequence derives from a human donor in good health, serving as a control. Sequencing used sorted CD4+, CD8+, or CD8+CD57+ T cells (not recorded which) from PBMCs. The CDR3 loop reads CASSPSGQTGNTIYF. In DNA, the CDR3 is TGTGCCAGCTCACCTTCAGGACAAACTGGAAACACCATATATTTT.